This T cell receptor beta chain emerged from a study of identical twins. TCRdb itself ran the 5' RACE reads through MiXCR, one entry per CDR3 protein. The sample consists of about 790,000 distinct CDR3 sequences, approximately 18% of them appearing once. This clonotype turned up a few times. These same data were also listed under a study on T cells expressing NK-cell markers.

Source material: PBMCs. The receptor was isolated from a woman in her late teens or twenties in good health.

CDR3 sequence: CASNRADTDTQYF. CDR3 in DNA: TGTGCCAGCAATCGAGCCGACACAGATACGCAGTATTTT. The chain combines TRBV3-1 with TRBJ2-3; D unclear. V lost 7 bases and J lost 2, with 10 bases in between. Germline V gene data show CDR1 as LGHDT and CDR2 as YNNKEL (reference sequence). The length of the CDR3 is 13 residues.